This T cell receptor beta chain was sequenced during a study of post-analysis software for immune sequencing data (dated by TCRdb to between 2014 and 2017). As for the study more broadly: Relapsing-remitting, secondary progressive and progressive-relapsing multiple sclerosis were recorded as disease courses, and subtype annotation was lacking for some patients. A subset of samples was prepared in parallel using single-end sample barcoding, then pooled and co-amplified after Illumina adapter ligation. The patient repertoires were compared against about a dozen previously published healthy control repertoires obtained from donors aged roughly 6 to 28 years.

Notes on this clonotype: The antigen it recognizes is unknown. Base qualities are not at hand, and no much larger clone is one base apart.

To demonstrate the VDJtools post-analysis software, the study profiled TCR beta repertoires from the peripheral blood of around 13 young patients with multiple sclerosis. The multiple sclerosis patients were children and adolescents between about 6 and 16 years of age. Summary of the overall study and its limitations: Patients showed significantly higher frequencies than controls for roughly five TRBV segments, among them TRBV5-6, TRBV5-1 and TRBV20-1. Direct clustering with F measure showed strong co-clustering of samples prepared in the same batch, prompting a batch-effect correction. Normalized Chao1 diversity was significantly lower in multiple sclerosis patients than controls, suggesting substantial peripheral T-cell clonal expansion. The multiple sclerosis patient group was slightly younger than the control group.

The library was generated by PCR. The instrument was an Illumina HiSeq 2500. To reduce PCR and sequencing biases, unique molecular identifiers were built into the TCR beta cDNA libraries. Some 500,000 cDNA molecules were obtained per 1 to 10 million input T cells, so each molecule approximated one T cell. The patient libraries were prepared and sequenced using the same protocol as the earlier healthy control dataset. Samples belonging to the same batch were prepared together, multiplexed and sequenced on a shared HiSeq lane. In the original analysis: MIGEC was used to process the raw barcoded reads, and molecular identifier groups with only a single read were discarded before consensus assembly and CDR3 extraction. Clonotype tables were post-analysed with VDJtools, normalizing diversity by down-sampling all datasets to the smallest sample size. To correct batch-related cross-sample contamination, repertoire overlap clustering matched CDR3 amino acid sequences but not nucleotide sequences. TCRdb reprocessed the public reads (quality trimming at Q25 with fastp, clone calling with MiXCR) and kept in-frame beta chains. Every CDR3 protein is listed once, alongside the most common genes and DNA of its rows. These V and J calls derive from TCRdb rather than the authors' analysis. This sample is represented by more than 500,000 distinct CDR3 sequences; roughly 34% of them were singletons. About 6% of the sample rests with the top ten.

Reading from cysteine to phenylalanine, the CDR3 counts 14 amino acids. Only the CDR3 DNA is retained, 42 bases long and in frame from the first base. From the germline V gene (reference sequence), CDR1 is LGHDT and CDR2 is YNNKEL. Between the V and J ends, shortened by 6 bases and 0 bases respectively, the junction contains 11 bases. The sample comprised blood. This chain joins TRBV3-1 to TRBJ1-1; there is no confident call for the D gene. This receptor was obtained from a girl aged 2-17 years with multiple sclerosis. CDR3 sequence: CASSPTILNTEAFF. The DNA sequence is TGTGCCAGCAGTCCGACGATCTTGAACACTGAAGCTTTCTTT.